This entry is about one T cell receptor (beta chain). Antigen: not known. Clones were sequenced by immunoSEQ multiplex PCR, and TCRdb holds only the in-frame ones, with some missing. The sample records tens of thousands of clones, roughly 94% being singletons. V gave up 0 bases and J gave up 0 bases, with 15 bases separating them. The CDR3 consists of 17 residues. From germline, CDR1 is SGHRS and CDR2 YFSETQ. This sample stems from a study of cytomegalovirus exposure and HLA in healthy donors. Findings and limits, study-wide: Altogether, 150 or so TCR beta chains were recorded as cytomegalovirus-associated. Most TCR sequences were rare, but some public TCRs occurred in many donors. Specificity of three CMV-associated chains for CMV antigens was verified in vitro.

The sample comprised PBMCs. The V and J genes are TRBV5-1 and TRBJ1-1; no clear D gene. This TCR derives from a woman younger than 35 in good health and CMV-seronegative. The CDR3 loop is CASSLDGRSFMNTEAFF. The DNA of the CDR3 is TGCGCCAGCAGCTTGGATGGCAGGTCTTTTATGAACACTGAAGCTTTCTTT.